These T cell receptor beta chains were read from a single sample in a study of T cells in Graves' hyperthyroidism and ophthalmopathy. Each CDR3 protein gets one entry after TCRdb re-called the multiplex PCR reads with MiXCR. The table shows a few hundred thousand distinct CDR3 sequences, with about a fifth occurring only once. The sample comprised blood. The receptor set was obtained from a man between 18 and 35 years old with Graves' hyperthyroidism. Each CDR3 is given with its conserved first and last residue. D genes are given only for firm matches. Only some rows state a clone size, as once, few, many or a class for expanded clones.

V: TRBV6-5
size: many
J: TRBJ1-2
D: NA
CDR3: CASRRTLANYGYTF
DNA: TGTGCCAGCAGACGGACACTTGCTAACTATGGCTACACCTTC

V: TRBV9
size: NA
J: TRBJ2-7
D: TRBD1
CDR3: CASGDRAEQYF
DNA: TGTGCCAGCGGGGACAGGGCCGAGCAGTACTTC

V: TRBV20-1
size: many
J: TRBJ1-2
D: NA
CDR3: CSASAGRAGYGYTF
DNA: TGCAGTGCTTCGGCCGGACGGGCGGGCTATGGCTACACCTTC

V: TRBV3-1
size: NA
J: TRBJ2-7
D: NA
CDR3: CASSQEGGIDEQYF
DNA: TGTGCCAGCAGCCAAGAGGGAGGAATTGACGAGCAGTACTTC

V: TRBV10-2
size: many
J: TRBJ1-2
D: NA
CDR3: CASSESGDWYGYTF
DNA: TGCGCCAGCAGTGAAAGTGGCGATTGGTATGGCTACACCTTC

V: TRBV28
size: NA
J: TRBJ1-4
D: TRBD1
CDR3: CASSSQGAVEKLFF
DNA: TGTGCCAGCAGTTCACAGGGGGCGGTCGAAAAACTGTTTTTT

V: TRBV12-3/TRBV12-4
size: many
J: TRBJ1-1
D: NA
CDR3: CASSLGGPYTEAFF
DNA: TGTGCCAGCAGTTTAGGGGGGCCGTACACTGAAGCTTTCTTT

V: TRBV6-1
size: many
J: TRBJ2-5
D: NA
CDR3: CASGGPLRLETQYF
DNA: TGTGCCAGCGGTGGACCCCTGAGGCTCGAGACCCAGTACTTC

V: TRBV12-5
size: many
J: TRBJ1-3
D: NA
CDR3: CASGSGVSGNTIYF
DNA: TGTGCTAGTGGTTCAGGGGTCTCAGGAAACACCATATATTTT

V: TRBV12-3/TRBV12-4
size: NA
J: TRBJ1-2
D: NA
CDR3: CASSLTGRRRGYTF
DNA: TGTGCCAGCAGTTTAACAGGGCGGCGCCGCGGCTACACCTTC

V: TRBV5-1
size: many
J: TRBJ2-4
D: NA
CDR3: CASSLGLSGNIQYF
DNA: TGCGCCAGCAGCTTGGGCCTTTCCGGAAACATTCAGTACTTC

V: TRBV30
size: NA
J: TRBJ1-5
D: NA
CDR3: CAWSTQPQHF
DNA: TGTGCCTGGAGTACGCAGCCCCAGCATTTT

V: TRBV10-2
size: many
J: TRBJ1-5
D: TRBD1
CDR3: CASSESTGNRQPQHF
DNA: TGCGCCAGCAGTGAGTCGACAGGGAATAGGCAGCCCCAGCATTTT

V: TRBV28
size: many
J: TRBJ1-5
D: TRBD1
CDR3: CASSPRQGLRLSQPQHF
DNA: TGTGCCAGCAGTCCCCGACAGGGTTTGAGGCTCAGTCAGCCCCAGCATTTT

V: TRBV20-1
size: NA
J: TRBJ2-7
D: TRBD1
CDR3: CSARGAGTGGSYEQYF
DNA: TGCAGTGCTAGAGGGGCCGGGACAGGGGGCTCCTACGAGCAGTACTTC